The next 2 T cell receptor beta chains were all read from a single sample in a study of cytomegalovirus exposure and HLA in healthy donors. A multiplex PCR was run with 60 Vbeta primers and 13 Jbeta primers. Clones were read by immunoSEQ multiplex PCR, and TCRdb kept only the in-frame ones, dropping some. The data show approximately 160,000 clones, with 77% seen just once and 1.5% to 2% held by the top ten. The sequenced material came from PBMCs. The origin of the receptors is a woman younger than 45 in good health and CMV-seronegative.

CDR3 residues: CASSLDRELYGYTF. As DNA, the CDR3 is TGTGCCAGCAGCTTGGACAGGGAGCTCTATGGCTACACCTTC. V is TRBV5-4 and J is TRBJ1-2; TRBD1 is a possible D gene (6 bases). V was shortened by 0 bases and J by 4 bases, with 10 bases between the two germline ends. This CDR3 comprises 14 residues. Germline V gene lookup returns CDR1 SGHNT and CDR2 YYREEE (reference sequence).

V and J are TRBV19 and TRBJ1-1; 12 bases fit TRBD1. Germline loops: CDR1 LNHDA, CDR2 SQIVND (reference sequence). Losses at the gene ends were 3 bases for V and 1 base for J; bases not matched to a gene: 6. The CDR3 covers 17 residues. CDR3 nucleotide sequence: TGTGCCAGTAGTATGTATGGGACAGGGGGCCCGAACACTGAAGCTTTCTTT. It codes for CASSMYGTGGPNTEAFF.